The present T cell receptor (beta chain) was sequenced within a study of blood T cell repertoires in COVID-19. Overall study: Sites in the United States, Italy and Spain provided acute and convalescent COVID-19 samples.

Germline V lookup: CDR1 SGHTA, CDR2 FQGTGA. The length of the CDR3 is 15 residues. Trimming removed 2 bases from V and 0 bases from J, with 9 bases in between. Assay: immunoSEQ multiplex PCR; the TCRdb copy retains only in-frame clones and omits some. The sample has 250,000 to 300,000 clones; 70% to 90% are singletons. The sequencing sample was made of PBMCs or T cells enriched from blood (not recorded which). The chain is built from TRBV7-3 and TRBJ2-3, with TRBD2 as a possible D gene (5 bases). The source of this sequence is a woman aged 60-75 years in a cohort exposed to, infected with or recovered from COVID-19 (not recorded which). CDR3 coding DNA: TGTGCCAGCAGCTTAGGACTGCCTAGCACAGATACGCAGTATTTT. It specifies CASSLGLPSTDTQYF. Drawing the rest from reference TRBV7-3 and TRBJ2-3, the complete variable domain is GAGVSQTPSNKVTEKGKYVELRCDPISGHTALYWYRQSLGQGPEFLIYFQGTGAADDSGLPNDRFFAVRPEGSVSTLKIQRTERGDSAVYLCASSLGLPSTDTQYFGPGTRLTVL.